This T cell receptor (beta chain) was recorded in a study of blood T cell repertoires in COVID-19. Study information: The origin of the acute and convalescent COVID-19 samples was the United States, Italy and Spain.

Authors' data handling: Reference gene primer amplification yielded estimated nucleated cell counts. Profiling relied on immunoSEQ multiplex PCR, and the TCRdb table lists in-frame clones only, not all of them. That table furnishes V, J and clone size, whereas the DNA furnished D and trimming. Of 150,000 to 200,000 clones listed, about 80% are singletons. This CDR3 comprises 14 residues. V lost 5 bases and J lost 5, with 15 bases in between. In germline, CDR1 is SGHAT, CDR2 FQDESV (reference sequence). Across about two dozen US areas, participants ranged in age from 18 to 89 years. Assignments of participants to cohorts depended upon their own reported clinical history.

The gene calls are TRBV11-1 and TRBJ2-5; D is uncertain. The sequenced sample consisted of PBMCs or T cells enriched from blood (not recorded which). The receptor was derived from a man between 45 and 60 years old who had recovered from COVID-19. CDR3 in amino acids: CASSLDVFGETQYF. The DNA for the CDR3 is TGTGCCAGCAGCCTCGATGTTTTCGGGGAGACCCAGTACTTC.